The text below deals with one TCR beta chain. Its antigen has not been determined. No much larger clone exists at a distance of one base, and base qualities are not known. These data originate in a study of T-cell memory formation after mild COVID-19 (dated by TCRdb to the early 2020s). About the investigation overall: TCR sequence clusters from the two donors were found to be largely donor specific. T-cell clones expanding and contracting after mild COVID-19 in two donors were tracked by longitudinal TCRalpha and TCRbeta repertoire sequencing. Two young, previously healthy adult volunteers, one female and one male, were included in the cohort. On the study overall, not on this receptor specifically: Whether the second-wave clones peaking on day 37 were SARS-CoV-2 specific was not confirmed. Only a couple of mild cases were covered by the study, and larger cohorts that include severe cases with pre-infection samples were considered necessary. Clones contracting from day 15 to 85 had balanced CD4/CD8 phenotypes, while a second wave expanding from day 15 to 37 was biased towards CD4+. Contracting CD4+ clones were located mainly in the CM and EM memory subsets, whereas CD8+ clones were found to be enriched in EMRA. Some responding clones were found in pre-infection memory, which suggests that pre-existing cross-reactive memory T cells took part in the SARS-CoV-2 response.

Sequencing was carried out with an Illumina NovaSeq 6000. TCRalpha and TCRbeta cDNA libraries were constructed by 5'RACE with constant-segment primers, with sample barcodes and unique molecular identifiers being introduced. RNA was extracted from every sample with Trizol reagent. Amplification of the libraries took two PCR steps, and the second step added a second sample barcode plus Illumina TruSeq adapters. The libraries were sequenced on an Illumina NovaSeq using 2 x 150 bp paired-end reads. As for the original processing: The reads were demultiplexed and collapsed into UMI-guided consensus sequences using migec v1.2.7. Using mixcr v2.1.11, the UMI consensuses were aligned to TRA and TRB V and J templates and assembled into clonotypes. Expanded or contracted clonotypes were those called significant by both edgeR and NoisET, with noise models trained on biological replicates. For edgeR calls, the cutoffs were a false discovery rate-adjusted p below 0.01 and a log2 fold-change threshold of 1. As an exploratory analysis of dynamics, max-normalized trajectories of the 1000 most abundant clonotypes were examined with PCA combined with hierarchical clustering. The CD4 or CD8 phenotype of responding clones was assigned using the separately sequenced CD4+ and CD8+ repertoires. The public reads were quality trimmed at Q25 with fastp and then assembled into clones with MiXCR by TCRdb, keeping productive beta chains. Here each entry gathers all rows of one CDR3 protein and keeps the most common genes and DNA. The V and J calls here are based on TCRdb, not the publication. This sample has 540,000 or so distinct CDR3 sequences in its table, and over 20% of those were observed once. The top ten constitute roughly an eighth of the sample.

Ficoll-Paque density gradient centrifugation was used to isolate PBMCs. The CDR3 starts with the cysteine, ends with the phenylalanine, and has 15 residues. CDR3 DNA only is kept here, 45 bases in frame from base 1. V and J are trimmed by 3 bases and 5 bases, and the gene matches miss 10 bases of the junction. The germline V gene supplies CDR1 SQVTM and CDR2 ANQGSEA. This TCR was sampled from an adult woman who had mild COVID-19 (a few samples of this study predate the infection). The sample titles of this study are shuffled in the database, so cell type and time point are left out; the donor was told from shared clones. Recombination linked TRBV29-1 to TRBJ2-1; 7 bases in the middle match TRBD1. Sequencing was performed on PBMCs or a T cell subset sorted from them (not recorded which). The CDR3 sequence is CSVEMTGQIDNEQFF. The bases read TGCAGCGTTGAGATGACGGGACAGATCGACAATGAGCAGTTCTTC.